Listed here are 8 T cell receptor beta chains from one sample, sequenced in a study of CD8 T cells in Susac syndrome. The RNA input was about 0.45 to 1 ug, and it was reverse transcribed with random hexamers. TCRdb called the immunoSEQ multiplex PCR reads again in MiXCR, with one record for every CDR3 protein. This table holds approximately 190,000 distinct CDR3 sequences, 95% found once. Sequencing used CD8+ T cells from PBMCs. Receptors were obtained from a human donor with Susac syndrome.

The genes are TRBV5-1 and TRBJ2-7; 12 nucleotides match TRBD2. V lost 3 bases to trimming and J lost 12 bases; unmatched junction nucleotides: 13. Germline lookup yields CDR1 SGHRS and CDR2 YFSETQ. CDR3 length equals 15 residues. The CDR3 loop is CASSSRGASGRAWYF. The CDR3 DNA sequence: TGCGCCAGCAGCTCTCGGGGGGCTAGCGGGAGGGCGTGGTACTTC.

The chain recombines TRBV27 with TRBJ2-7; a possible D gene is TRBD1 (5 bases). Germline V gene data show CDR1 as MNHEY and CDR2 as SMNVEV (reference sequence). With 2 bases removed from V and 2 bases from J, the gap between germline ends came to 7 bases. The CDR3 runs 13 residues. The CDR3 DNA is TGTGCCAGCAGTTTAAAACAGGCCTACGAGCAGTACTTC. Translating it yields CASSLKQAYEQYF.

This chain joins TRBV6-1 and TRBJ2-5; 7 nucleotides agree with TRBD1. Looked up from germline, CDR1 is MNHNS and CDR2 is SASEGT. The V gene end was trimmed by 6 bases and the J gene end by 5 bases; junction bases not matched to a gene: 15. The CDR3 runs 16 residues. CDR3 DNA: TGTGCCAGCAGCCCGAGGGGGACAGCCAGAGGGGAGACCCAGTACTTC. This codes for CASSPRGTARGETQYF.

This clonotype was counted a single time. As DNA, the CDR3 is TGTGCCAGCAGCTCGTTGCCGGGGGGGCGCCGATATAATTCACCCCTCCACTTT. Translation gives CASSSLPGGRRYNSPLHF. The chain recombines TRBV7-8 with TRBJ1-6; a weak D match, TRBD1 (6 bases). The CDR3 covers 18 residues. The V end lost 4 bases, the J end lost 4 bases, and 20 bases lay between the germline ends. The germline gives CDR1 SGHVS, CDR2 FQNEAQ.

This CDR3 is CASSTSDRGPEQFF. The CDR3 nucleotides read TGTGCCAGCAGTACAAGCGACAGGGGGCCGGAGCAGTTCTTC. The V gene is TRBV6-5, the J gene TRBJ2-1, with 10 bases fitting TRBD1. CDR3 length: 14 amino acids. V trimming: 5 bases; J trimming: 10 bases; junction bases outside the gene matches: 8. Per germline, CDR1 MNHEY and CDR2 SVGAGI.

The chain couples TRBV9 to TRBJ2-5; 7 nucleotides line up with TRBD2. Germline CDR1 reads SGDLS; CDR2 reads YYNGEE. V gave up 0 bases and J gave up 2 bases; unmatched junction bases: 13. This CDR3 is 18 amino acids long. The CDR3 sequence: CASSVGVLVAGAQETQYF. The CDR3 bases are TGTGCCAGCAGCGTAGGGGTGTTGGTAGCGGGTGCACAAGAGACCCAGTACTTC.

This chain connects TRBV3-1 to TRBJ1-2; 10 bases fit TRBD1. The CDR3 contains 13 residues. In germline, CDR1 is LGHDT, CDR2 YNNKEL (reference sequence). J was trimmed by 6 bases and V by 8 bases; bases with no gene match: 6. The CDR3 nucleotides are TGTGCCAGCGGACAGGGGGAGGCGGATGGCTACACCTTC. This translates into CASGQGEADGYTF.

This chain links TRBV13 with TRBJ2-2; D remains unclear. This CDR3 contains 13 residues. Germline V gene sequence: CDR1 PRHDT, CDR2 FYEKMQ (reference sequence). With 5 bases removed from V and 5 bases from J, the gap between germline ends came to 9 bases. The CDR3 sequence: CASSPPSTGELFF. The CDR3 nucleotides read TGTGCCAGCAGCCCCCCCAGTACCGGGGAGCTGTTTTTT.